A single T cell receptor beta chain is shown here with its context. Its antigen is currently unknown. The likely explanation is a read error, given a far larger clone one base away. The library was built from 400 to 500 ng RNA with molecular barcoded adaptors for alpha/delta and beta/gamma chains. TCRdb analysed the reads with MiXCR anew, one entry per CDR3 protein. The table has about 41,000 distinct CDR3 sequences, roughly an eighth seen once. The CDR3 sequence is 14 residues long. Germline lookup yields CDR1 MNHNY and CDR2 SVGAGI (reference sequence). These data are taken from a study of read filtering for tumor transcriptome and immune sequencing. Study overall: IR-seq gave about 3.5 to 10.27 million TCR reads per sample; RNA-seq gave roughly 80 to 1,300. General observations from the study: RNA-seq captured clonotypes less deeply and reliably than IR-seq. Around 84% of IR-seq clonotypes had one read, totaling 3% to 4.5% of reads; RNA-seq: around 70% and 40%.

Material for sequencing was a population of CD138-negative cells sorted from bone marrow. V and J are TRBV6-6 and TRBJ1-2; D is perhaps TRBD1 (6 bases). The receptor was derived from a donor at least 40 years old with multiple myeloma. CDR3 in DNA: TGTGCCAGCAGTTACCCGACAGGAATATATGGCCACACCTTC. Its protein product is CASSYPTGIYGHTF.